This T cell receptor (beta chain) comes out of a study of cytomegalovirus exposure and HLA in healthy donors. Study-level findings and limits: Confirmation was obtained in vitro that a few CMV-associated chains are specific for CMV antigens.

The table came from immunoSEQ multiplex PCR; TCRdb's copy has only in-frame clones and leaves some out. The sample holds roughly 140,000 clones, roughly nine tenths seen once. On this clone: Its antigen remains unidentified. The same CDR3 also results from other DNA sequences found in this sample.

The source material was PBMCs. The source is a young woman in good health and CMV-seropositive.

CDR3 region: CASSPGLAEYEQYF. CDR3 DNA sequence: TGTGCCAGCTCACCCGGACTAGCGGAGTACGAGCAGTACTTC. This sequence joins TRBV18 and TRBJ2-7; 10 bases fit TRBD2. V trimming: 3 bases; J trimming: 4 bases; junction bases outside the gene matches: 3. The CDR3 is made up of 14 amino acids. Germline CDR1 reads KGHSH; CDR2 reads LQKENI.